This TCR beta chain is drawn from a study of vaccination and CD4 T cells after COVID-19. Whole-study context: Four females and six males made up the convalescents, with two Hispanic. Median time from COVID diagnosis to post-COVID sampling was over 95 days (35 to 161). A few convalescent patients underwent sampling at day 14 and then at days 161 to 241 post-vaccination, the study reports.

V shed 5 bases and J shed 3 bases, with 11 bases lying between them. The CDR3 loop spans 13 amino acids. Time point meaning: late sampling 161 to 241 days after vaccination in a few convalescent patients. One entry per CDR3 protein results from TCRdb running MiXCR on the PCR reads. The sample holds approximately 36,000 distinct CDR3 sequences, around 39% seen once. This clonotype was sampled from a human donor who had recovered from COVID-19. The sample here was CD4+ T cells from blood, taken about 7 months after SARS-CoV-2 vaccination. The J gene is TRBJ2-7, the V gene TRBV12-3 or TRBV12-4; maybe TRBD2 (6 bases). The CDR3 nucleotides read TGTGCCAGCAGTCTTAGGAGGGGCTACGAGCAGTACTTC. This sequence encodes CASSLRRGYEQYF.